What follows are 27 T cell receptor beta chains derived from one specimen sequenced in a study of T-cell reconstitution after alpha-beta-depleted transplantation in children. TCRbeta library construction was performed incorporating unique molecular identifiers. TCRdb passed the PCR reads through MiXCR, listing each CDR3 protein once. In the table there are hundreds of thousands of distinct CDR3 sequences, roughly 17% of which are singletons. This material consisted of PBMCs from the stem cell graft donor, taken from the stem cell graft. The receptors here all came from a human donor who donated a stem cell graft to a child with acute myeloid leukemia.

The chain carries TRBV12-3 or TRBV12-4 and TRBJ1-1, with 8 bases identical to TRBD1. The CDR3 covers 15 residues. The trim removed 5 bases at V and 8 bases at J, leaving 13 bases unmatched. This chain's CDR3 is CASSPLDRAKEEAFF. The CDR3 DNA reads TGTGCCAGCAGTCCATTGGACAGGGCTAAGGAAGAAGCTTTCTTT.

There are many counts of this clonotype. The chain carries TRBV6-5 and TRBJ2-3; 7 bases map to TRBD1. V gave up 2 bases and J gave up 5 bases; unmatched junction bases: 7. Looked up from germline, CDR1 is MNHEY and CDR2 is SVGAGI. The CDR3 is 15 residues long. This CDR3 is CASSYNRGGGDTQYF. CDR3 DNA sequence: TGTGCCAGCAGTTACAACAGGGGTGGTGGAGATACGCAGTATTTT.

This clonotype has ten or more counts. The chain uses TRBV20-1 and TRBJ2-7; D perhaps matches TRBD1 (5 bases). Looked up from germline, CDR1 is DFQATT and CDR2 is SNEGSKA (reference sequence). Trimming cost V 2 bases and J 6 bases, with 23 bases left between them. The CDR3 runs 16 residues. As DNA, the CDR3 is TGCAGTGCTAGATCCCACCGCAGGCAGGGTCCGAGCGAGCAGTACTTC. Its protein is CSARSHRRQGPSEQYF.

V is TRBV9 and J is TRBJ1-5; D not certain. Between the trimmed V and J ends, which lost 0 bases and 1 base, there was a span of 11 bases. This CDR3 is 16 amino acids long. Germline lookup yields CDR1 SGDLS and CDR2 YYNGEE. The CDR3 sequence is CASSVGMAGSNQPQHF. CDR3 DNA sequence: TGTGCCAGCAGCGTAGGAATGGCCGGGAGCAATCAGCCCCAGCATTTT.

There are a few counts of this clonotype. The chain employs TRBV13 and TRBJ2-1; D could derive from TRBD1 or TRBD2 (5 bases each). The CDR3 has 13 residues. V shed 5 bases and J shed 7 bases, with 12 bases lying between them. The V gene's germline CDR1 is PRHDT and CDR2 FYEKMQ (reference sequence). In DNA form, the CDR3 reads TGTGCCAGCAGCCGGACGAGGGGTAATGAGCAGTTCTTC. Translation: CASSRTRGNEQFF.

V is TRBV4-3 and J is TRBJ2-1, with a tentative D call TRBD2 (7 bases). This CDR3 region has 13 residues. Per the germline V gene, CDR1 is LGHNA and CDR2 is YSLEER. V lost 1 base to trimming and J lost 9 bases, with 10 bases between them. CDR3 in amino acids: CASSQAGGAEQFF. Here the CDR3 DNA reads TGCGCCAGCAGCCAAGCTGGGGGGGCTGAGCAGTTCTTC.

CDR3 protein: CASSLIPGTITNYGYTF. The CDR3 DNA is TGTGCCAGCAGCTTAATTCCGGGCACCATAACTAACTATGGCTACACCTTC. The chain carries TRBV7-2 and TRBJ1-2; D is undetermined. CDR1 is SGHTA and CDR2 is FQGNSA in the germline V gene. The CDR3 sequence is 17 residues long. With 2 bases removed from V and 0 bases from J, the gap between germline ends came to 16 bases.

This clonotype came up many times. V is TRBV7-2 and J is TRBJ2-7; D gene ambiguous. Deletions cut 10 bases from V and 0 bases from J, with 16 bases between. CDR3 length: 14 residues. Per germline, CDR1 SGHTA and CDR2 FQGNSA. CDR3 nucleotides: TGTGCCACCGGTCCGACGGAGAGCTCCTACGAGCAGTACTTC. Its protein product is CATGPTESSYEQYF.

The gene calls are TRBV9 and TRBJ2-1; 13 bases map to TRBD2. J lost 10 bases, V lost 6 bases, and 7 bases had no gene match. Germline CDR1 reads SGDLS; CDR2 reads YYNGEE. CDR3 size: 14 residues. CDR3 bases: TGTGCCAGCACCCTTGGACTAGCGGGGGTCGAGCAGTTCTTC. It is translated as CASTLGLAGVEQFF.

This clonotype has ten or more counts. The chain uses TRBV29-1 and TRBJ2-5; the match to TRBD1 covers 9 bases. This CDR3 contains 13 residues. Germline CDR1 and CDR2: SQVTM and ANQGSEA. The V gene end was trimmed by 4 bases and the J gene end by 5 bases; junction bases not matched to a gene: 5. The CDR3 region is CSVGTGAGETQYF. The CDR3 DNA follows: TGCAGCGTTGGGACAGGGGCGGGGGAGACCCAGTACTTC. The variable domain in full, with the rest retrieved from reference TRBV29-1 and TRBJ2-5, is SAVISQKPSRDICQRGTSLTIQCQVDSQVTMMFWYRQQPGQSLTLIATANQGSEATYESGFVIDKFPISRPNLTFSTLTVSNMSPEDSSIYLCSVGTGAGETQYFGPGTRLLVL.

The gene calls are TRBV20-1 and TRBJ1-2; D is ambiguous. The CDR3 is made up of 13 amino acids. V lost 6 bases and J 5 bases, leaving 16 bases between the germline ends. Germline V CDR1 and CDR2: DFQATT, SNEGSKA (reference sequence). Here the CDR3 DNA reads TGCAGTGCCCCCCTAACGTCAAGTTATGGCTACACCTTC. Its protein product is CSAPLTSSYGYTF.

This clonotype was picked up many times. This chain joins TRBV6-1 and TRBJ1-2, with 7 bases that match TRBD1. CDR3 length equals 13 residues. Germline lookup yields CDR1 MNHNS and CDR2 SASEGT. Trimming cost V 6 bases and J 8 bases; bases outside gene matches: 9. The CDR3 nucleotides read TGTGCCAGCAGAGCAGACAGGGTCTCCGGCTACACCTTC. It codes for CASRADRVSGYTF.

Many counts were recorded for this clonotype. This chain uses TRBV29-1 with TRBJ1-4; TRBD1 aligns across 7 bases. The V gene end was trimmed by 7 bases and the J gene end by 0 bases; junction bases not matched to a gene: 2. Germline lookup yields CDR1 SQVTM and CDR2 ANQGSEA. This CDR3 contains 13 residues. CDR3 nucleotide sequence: TGCAGCGCCCAGGGGGCAACTAATGAAAAACTGTTTTTT. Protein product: CSAQGATNEKLFF.

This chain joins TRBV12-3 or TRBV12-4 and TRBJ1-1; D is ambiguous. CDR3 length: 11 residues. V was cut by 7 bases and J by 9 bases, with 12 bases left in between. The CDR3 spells CASTWSEQAFF. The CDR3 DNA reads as TGTGCCAGCACTTGGAGTGAGCAAGCTTTCTTT.

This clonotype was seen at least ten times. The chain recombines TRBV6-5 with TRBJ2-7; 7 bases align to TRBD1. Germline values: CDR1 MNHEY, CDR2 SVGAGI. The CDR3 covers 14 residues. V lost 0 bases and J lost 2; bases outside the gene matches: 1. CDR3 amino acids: CASSYSGQPYEQYF. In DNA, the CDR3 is TGTGCCAGCAGTTACTCGGGACAGCCCTACGAGCAGTACTTC.

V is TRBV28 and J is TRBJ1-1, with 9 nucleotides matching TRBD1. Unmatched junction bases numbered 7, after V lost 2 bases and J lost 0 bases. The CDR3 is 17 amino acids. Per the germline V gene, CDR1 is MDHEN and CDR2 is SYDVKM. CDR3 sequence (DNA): TGTGCCAGCAGTTTACTTGGACAGGGGCGCATGAACACTGAAGCTTTCTTT. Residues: CASSLLGQGRMNTEAFF.

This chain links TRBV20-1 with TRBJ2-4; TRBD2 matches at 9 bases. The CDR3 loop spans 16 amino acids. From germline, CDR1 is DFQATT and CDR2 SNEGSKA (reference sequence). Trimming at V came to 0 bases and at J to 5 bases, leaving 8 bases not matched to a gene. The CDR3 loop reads CSARERGGWIENIQYF. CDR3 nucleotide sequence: TGCAGTGCTAGAGAGCGGGGGGGGTGGATTGAAAACATTCAGTACTTC.

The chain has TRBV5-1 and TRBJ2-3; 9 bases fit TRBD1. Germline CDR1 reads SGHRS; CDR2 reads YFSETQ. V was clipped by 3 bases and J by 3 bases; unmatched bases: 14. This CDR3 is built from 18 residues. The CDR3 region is CASSSNPPGQGLTDTQYF. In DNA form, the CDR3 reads TGCGCCAGCAGCTCCAACCCACCTGGACAGGGGTTGACAGATACGCAGTATTTT.

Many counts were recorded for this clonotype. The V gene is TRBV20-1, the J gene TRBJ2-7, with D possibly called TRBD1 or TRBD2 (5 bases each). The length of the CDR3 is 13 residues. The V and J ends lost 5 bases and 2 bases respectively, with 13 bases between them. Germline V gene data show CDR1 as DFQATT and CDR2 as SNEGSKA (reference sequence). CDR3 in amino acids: CSAPGTSPYEQYF. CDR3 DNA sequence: TGCAGTGCTCCCGGGACCAGCCCCTACGAGCAGTACTTC.

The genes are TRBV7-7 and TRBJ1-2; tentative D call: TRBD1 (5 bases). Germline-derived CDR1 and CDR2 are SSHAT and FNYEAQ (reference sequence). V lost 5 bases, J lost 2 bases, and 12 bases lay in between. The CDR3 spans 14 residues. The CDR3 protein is CASSALGGNYGYTF. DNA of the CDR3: TGTGCCAGCAGCGCCCTTGGGGGGAACTATGGCTACACCTTC.

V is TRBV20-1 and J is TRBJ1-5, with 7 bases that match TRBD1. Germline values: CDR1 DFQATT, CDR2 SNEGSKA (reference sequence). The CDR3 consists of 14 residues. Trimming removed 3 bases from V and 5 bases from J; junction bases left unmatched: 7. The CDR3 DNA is TGCAGTGCTAGTGAGACAGGGCGGGATCAGCCCCAGCATTTT. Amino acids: CSASETGRDQPQHF.

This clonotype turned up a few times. CDR3 protein: CASSLGTSLSTDTQYF. DNA of the CDR3: TGTGCCAGCAGCTTGGGGACGAGCCTTAGCACAGATACGCAGTATTTT. The chain uses TRBV7-9 and TRBJ2-3; possibly TRBD1 or TRBD2 for D (5 bases each). V gave up 3 bases and J gave up 0 bases, with 13 bases separating them. The CDR3 contains 16 residues. From germline, CDR1 is SEHNR and CDR2 FQNEAQ (reference sequence).

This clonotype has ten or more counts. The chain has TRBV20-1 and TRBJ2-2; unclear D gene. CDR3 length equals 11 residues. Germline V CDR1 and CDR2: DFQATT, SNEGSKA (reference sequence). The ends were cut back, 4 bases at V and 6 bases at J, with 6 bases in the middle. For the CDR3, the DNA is TGCAGTGCTAAGGTCGCCGGGGAGCTGTTTTTT. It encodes CSAKVAGELFF.

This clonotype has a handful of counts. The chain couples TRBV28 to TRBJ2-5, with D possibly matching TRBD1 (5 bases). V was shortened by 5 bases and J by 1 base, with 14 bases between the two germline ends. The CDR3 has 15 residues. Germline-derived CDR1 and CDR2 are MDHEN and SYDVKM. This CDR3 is CASSIPQDVQETQYF. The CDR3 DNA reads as TGTGCCAGCAGTATACCACAGGACGTCCAAGAGACCCAGTACTTC. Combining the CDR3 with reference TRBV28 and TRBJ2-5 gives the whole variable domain DVKVTQSSRYLVKRTGEKVFLECVQDMDHENMFWYRQDPGLGLRLIYFSYDVKMKEKGDIPEGYSVSREKKERFSLILESASTNQTSMYLCASSIPQDVQETQYFGPGTRLLVL.

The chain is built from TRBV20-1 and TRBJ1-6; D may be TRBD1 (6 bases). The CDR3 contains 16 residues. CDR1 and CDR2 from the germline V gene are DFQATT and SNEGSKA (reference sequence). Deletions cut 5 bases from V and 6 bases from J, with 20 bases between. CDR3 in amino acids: CSAPSPGGLGNSPLHF. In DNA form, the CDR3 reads TGCAGTGCTCCGTCGCCGGGGGGCTTGGGTAATTCACCCCTCCACTTT.

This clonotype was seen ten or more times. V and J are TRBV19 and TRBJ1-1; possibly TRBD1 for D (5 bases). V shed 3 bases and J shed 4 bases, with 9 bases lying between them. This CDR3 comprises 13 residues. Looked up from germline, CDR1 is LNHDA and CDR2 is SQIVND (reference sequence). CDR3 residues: CASSMGRATEAFF. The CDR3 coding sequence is TGTGCCAGTAGTATGGGACGGGCCACTGAAGCTTTCTTT.

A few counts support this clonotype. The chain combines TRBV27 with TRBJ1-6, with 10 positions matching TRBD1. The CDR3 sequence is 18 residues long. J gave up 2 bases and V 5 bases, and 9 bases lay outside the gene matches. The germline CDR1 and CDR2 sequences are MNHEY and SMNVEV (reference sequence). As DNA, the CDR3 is TGTGCCAGCAGTCCCATCGGGACAGGGGACACCTATAATTCACCCCTCCACTTT. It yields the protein CASSPIGTGDTYNSPLHF.